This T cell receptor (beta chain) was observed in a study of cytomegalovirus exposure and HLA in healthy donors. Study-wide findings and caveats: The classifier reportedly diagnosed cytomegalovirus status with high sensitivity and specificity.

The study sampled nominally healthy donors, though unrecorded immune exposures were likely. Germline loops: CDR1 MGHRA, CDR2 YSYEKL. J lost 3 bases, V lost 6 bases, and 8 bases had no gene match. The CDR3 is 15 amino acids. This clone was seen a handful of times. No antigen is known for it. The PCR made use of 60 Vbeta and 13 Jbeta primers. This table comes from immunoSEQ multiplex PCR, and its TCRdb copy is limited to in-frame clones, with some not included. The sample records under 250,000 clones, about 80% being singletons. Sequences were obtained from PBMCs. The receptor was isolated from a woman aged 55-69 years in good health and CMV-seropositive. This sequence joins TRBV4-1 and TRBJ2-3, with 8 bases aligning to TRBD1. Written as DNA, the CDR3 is TGCGCCAGCAGGGAACGACAGGGGAGGACAGATACGCAGTATTTT. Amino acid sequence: CASRERQGRTDTQYF.